This entry lists 27 T cell receptor beta chains sequenced from one sample in a study of T cell changes during pregnancy in multiple sclerosis (dated by TCRdb to the late 2010s). The receptor library was made with the immunoSEQ multiplex PCR assay. TCRdb holds this immuneACCESS table with in-frame rearrangements only. Some clones are missing; in checked studies, unresolved V genes explain under half, and the rest has no known cause. The sample table records about 60,000 clones; more than 85% of these occur just once. The ten largest clones take up around 0.85% of the sample. The input for sequencing was peripheral blood, taken in the first trimester of pregnancy. These receptors all come from a female donor with multiple sclerosis, enrolled in a pregnancy study.

V gene TRBV29-1 combines with J gene TRBJ2-5; tentatively, D is TRBD1 (6 bases). Germline V CDR1 and CDR2: SQVTM, ANQGSEA. The V gene lost 6 bases and the J gene lost 3 bases, with 11 bases spanning the gap. The CDR3 has 12 residues. CDR3 sequence: CSVYRVEETQYF. The CDR3 DNA is TGCAGCGTGTACAGGGTGGAAGAGACCCAGTACTTC.

The chain links TRBV7-3 to TRBJ1-1; tentatively, D is TRBD1 (5 bases). CDR3 size: 15 residues. CDR1 and CDR2 (germline): SGHTA, FQGTGA. Trimming took off 6 bases at V and 1 base at J, with 15 bases between the two ends. The CDR3 region has the DNA TGTGCCAGCAGAAAGGGGAATCTAGAGAACACTGAAGCTTTCTTT. It specifies CASRKGNLENTEAFF.

The gene calls are TRBV9 and TRBJ1-2, with TRBD1 matching 7 bases. The V segment lost 4 bases and the J segment 8 bases; nucleotides outside the gene matches: 11. CDR1 and CDR2 (germline): SGDLS, YYNGEE. The CDR3 runs to 14 residues. The CDR3 DNA sequence: TGTGCCAGCAGCCCAAGACAGGGTTCTATAGGCTACACCTTC. Translation: CASSPRQGSIGYTF. The full variable domain, rest sourced from reference TRBV9 and TRBJ1-2, is DSGVTQTPKHLITATGQRVTLRCSPRSGDLSVYWYQQSLDQGLQFLIQYYNGEERAKGNILERFSAQQFPDLHSELNLSSLELGDSALYFCASSPRQGSIGYTFGSGTRLTVV.

This clone was counted once. This chain uses TRBV2 with TRBJ2-7; 11 bases are a match to TRBD2. The germline V gene has CDR1 SNHLY and CDR2 FYNNEI. The CDR3 spans 14 residues. V shed 5 bases and J 3 bases; nucleotides not matched to a gene: 3. CDR3 sequence: CASSSGTSGYEQYF. CDR3 DNA sequence: TGTGCCAGCAGTAGCGGGACTAGCGGCTACGAGCAGTACTTC.

CDR3 DNA: TGTGCCAGCAGCTTATCGGTAAAGACTGAAGCTTTCTTT. It specifies CASSLSVKTEAFF. The V gene is TRBV7-2, the J gene TRBJ1-1; no reliable D call. This CDR3 has 13 residues. The V gene's germline CDR1 is SGHTA and CDR2 FQGNSA. The ends were cut back, 2 bases at V and 5 bases at J, with 9 bases in the middle.

The CDR3 nucleotides read TGTGCCAGTAGTTTGAGACTAGCAGGAGAGCAGTTCTTC. Translating gives CASSLRLAGEQFF. This chain connects TRBV19 to TRBJ2-1; 7 bases match TRBD2. The CDR3 is made up of 13 amino acids. CDR1 LNHDA and CDR2 SQIVND come from the germline V gene (reference sequence). V lost 5 bases and J lost 10; bases outside the gene matches: 8.

The chain links TRBV18 to TRBJ2-7; 9 nucleotides line up with TRBD1. The ends lost 3 bases at V and 4 bases at J; junction bases unmatched: 7. The CDR3 is 15 amino acids. Germline CDR1 is KGHSH and CDR2 is LQKENI. The CDR3 spells CASSPGQGGSYEQYF. CDR3 nucleotides: TGTGCCAGCTCACCGGGACAGGGCGGATCTTACGAGCAGTACTTC.

This chain links TRBV28 with TRBJ2-5; TRBD2 agrees at 8 bases. J gave up 5 bases and V 2 bases, and 7 bases lay outside the gene matches. This CDR3 contains 15 residues. CDR1 is MDHEN, CDR2 SYDVKM, per germline. The CDR3 DNA reads TGTGCCAGCAGTTTAATCGGGGGGGGCAGGGAGACCCAGTACTTC. Translating gives CASSLIGGGRETQYF.

The chain couples TRBV9 to TRBJ2-1, with 9 bases aligning to TRBD1. This CDR3 is built from 16 residues. Germline values: CDR1 SGDLS, CDR2 YYNGEE. V shed 4 bases, J shed 3 bases, and the junction held 8 bases outside the gene matches. CDR3 DNA sequence: TGTGCCAGCAGCCCCCCGGGACAGGGATACTACAATGAGCAGTTCTTC. Its protein product is CASSPPGQGYYNEQFF.

This clone was observed a single time. V and J are TRBV5-4 and TRBJ2-2; 9 bases align to TRBD1. The length of the CDR3 is 16 residues. Trimming removed 4 bases from V and 4 bases from J; junction bases left unmatched: 8. CDR1 is SGHNT, CDR2 YYREEE, per germline (reference sequence). Here the CDR3 reads CASSAGQGRVTGELFF. Here the CDR3 DNA reads TGTGCCAGCAGCGCGGGACAGGGTAGGGTCACCGGGGAGCTGTTTTTT. Together with reference TRBV5-4 and TRBJ2-2, the CDR3 gives the full variable domain: ETGVTQSPTHLIKTRGQQVTLRCSSQSGHNTVSWYQQALGQGPQFIFQYYREEENGRGNFPPRFSGLQFPNYSSELNVNALELDDSALYLCASSAGQGRVTGELFFGEGSRLTVL.

The chain employs TRBV4-2 and TRBJ1-5; a weak D match, TRBD1 (5 bases). V gave up 5 bases and J gave up 5 bases, with 16 bases separating them. CDR3 size: 15 residues. Germline assignment: CDR1 LGHNA and CDR2 YNFKEQ. In nucleotides, the CDR3 is TGTGCCAGCAGCAAAGCCAGGGATCCGGATCAGCCCCAGCATTTT. It encodes CASSKARDPDQPQHF.

The chain uses TRBV15 and TRBJ2-4; D gene unclear. The CDR3 contains 16 residues. Germline V lookup: CDR1 LNHNV, CDR2 YYDKDF (reference sequence). The germline V and J ends were trimmed by 3 bases and 0 bases, with 12 bases remaining between them. The chain's CDR3 is CATSSVRPIAKNIQYF. In DNA form, the CDR3 reads TGTGCCACCAGCAGTGTACGTCCTATAGCCAAAAACATTCAGTACTTC.

This clone has only one observation. The rearrangement joins TRBV9 to TRBJ2-3; TRBD1 is a possible D gene (8 bases). Germline lookup yields CDR1 SGDLS and CDR2 YYNGEE. Trimming removed 4 bases from V and 3 bases from J, with 15 bases in between. CDR3 length equals 15 residues. The CDR3 DNA reads TGTGCCAGCAGCTTCCAACAGGGGGGGACAGATACGCAGTATTTT. Its translation is CASSFQQGGTDTQYF.

This clone was seen a handful of times. The rearrangement joins TRBV27 to TRBJ2-7, with D perhaps TRBD1 (5 bases). The CDR3 has 15 residues. CDR1 and CDR2 from the germline V gene are MNHEY and SMNVEV (reference sequence). The V end was cut by 6 bases, the J end by 8 bases, with 23 bases between. CDR3 sequence (DNA): TGTGCCAGCAGGGTGGATGGGGCCCTCTCTCTCAAGCAGTACTTC. Its protein product is CASRVDGALSLKQYF.

This clone was seen just once. The V and J genes are TRBV29-1 and TRBJ2-7, with 8 positions matching TRBD2. Germline loops: CDR1 SQVTM, CDR2 ANQGSEA. The CDR3 contains 12 residues. V was clipped by 1 base and J by 6 bases; unmatched bases: 2. The CDR3 DNA sequence: TGCAGCGTTGAAGTAGGACTAGCCGAGCAGTACTTC. It translates to CSVEVGLAEQYF.

The chain links TRBV19 to TRBJ2-2, with TRBD2 identical over 8 bases. In germline, CDR1 is LNHDA, CDR2 SQIVND (reference sequence). The CDR3 spans 13 residues. J gave up 6 bases and V 7 bases, and 4 bases lay outside the gene matches. The CDR3 loop reads CASNSGVAGELFF. The CDR3 nucleotides read TGTGCCAGTAATAGCGGGGTCGCCGGGGAGCTGTTTTTT.

The chain recombines TRBV7-9 with TRBJ2-3, with 7 bases fitting TRBD2. The trim removed 3 bases at V and 0 bases at J, leaving 3 bases unmatched. CDR3 length: 15 amino acids. The germline V gene has CDR1 SEHNR and CDR2 FQNEAQ (reference sequence). The CDR3 DNA reads TGTGCCAGCAGCTTTTACGGGGGGAGCACAGATACGCAGTATTTT. Translating it yields CASSFYGGSTDTQYF.

The CDR3 DNA reads as TGTGCCAGCAGCGTATGGGGACAGGGGGCCGAAGAGACCCAGTACTTC. Translated, it gives CASSVWGQGAEETQYF. This chain uses TRBV9 with TRBJ2-5; TRBD1 agrees at 12 bases. CDR1 SGDLS and CDR2 YYNGEE come from the germline V gene. After removal of 1 base from V and 3 bases from J, the junction contained 4 bases not matched to a gene. The length of the CDR3 is 16 residues.

The CDR3 DNA sequence: TGTGCCAGTAGTATAGCCAGTGGCTACGAGCAGTACTTC. Translation gives CASSIASGYEQYF. The genes are TRBV19 and TRBJ2-7; D unresolved. V lost 1 base to trimming and J lost 3 bases, with 7 bases between them. The CDR3 is 13 residues long. Germline V lookup: CDR1 LNHDA, CDR2 SQIVND (reference sequence). Filled out from reference TRBV19 and TRBJ2-7, the complete variable domain reads DGGITQSPKYLFRKEGQNVTLSCEQNLNHDAMYWYRQDPGQGLRLIYYSQIVNDFQKGDIAEGYSVSREKKESFPLTVTSAQKNPTAFYLCASSIASGYEQYFGPGTRLTVT.

The chain is built from TRBV9 and TRBJ2-3, with 8 bases aligning to TRBD2. The germline V gene has CDR1 SGDLS and CDR2 YYNGEE. This CDR3 has 15 amino acids. V lost 0 bases to trimming and J lost 6 bases; unmatched junction nucleotides: 6. CDR3 sequence reads: CASSVDGGAFDTQYF. CDR3 nucleotide sequence: TGTGCCAGCAGCGTAGACGGGGGGGCTTTCGATACGCAGTATTTT.

J is TRBJ1-2 and V is TRBV6-5; D is ambiguous. This CDR3 has 13 amino acids. V gave up 7 bases and J gave up 3 bases, with 12 bases separating them. CDR1 and CDR2 from the germline V gene are MNHEY and SVGAGI. The CDR3 DNA reads TGTGCCAGCACCCCCTCGGCGGACTATGGCTACACCTTC. Encoded protein: CASTPSADYGYTF.

The chain employs TRBV11-2 and TRBJ2-1; 13 bases align to TRBD2. The CDR3 sequence is 15 residues long. CDR1 is SGHAT and CDR2 is FQNNGV in the germline V gene. J gave up 9 bases and V 5 bases, and 7 bases lay outside the gene matches. This CDR3 is CASSILAGGGGEQFF. The DNA of the CDR3 is TGTGCCAGCAGCATACTAGCGGGGGGGGGAGGTGAGCAGTTCTTC.

This chain links TRBV9 with TRBJ2-7, with D possibly being TRBD1 (6 bases). The CDR3 extends over 14 amino acids. Germline values: CDR1 SGDLS, CDR2 YYNGEE. The V end lost 1 base, the J end lost 4 bases, and 12 bases lay between the germline ends. CDR3 sequence: CASSVWGTSYEQYF. The CDR3, as DNA: TGTGCCAGCAGCGTATGGGGGACATCATACGAGCAGTACTTC.

The rearrangement joins TRBV11-2 to TRBJ2-2; TRBD2 aligns across 15 bases. The CDR3 extends over 16 amino acids. The ends lost 6 bases at V and 6 bases at J; junction bases unmatched: 5. Germline values: CDR1 SGHAT, CDR2 FQNNGV. This CDR3 is CASRRGLAGGAGELFF. The CDR3 nucleotides read TGTGCCAGCAGACGCGGACTAGCGGGGGGGGCCGGGGAGCTGTTTTTT.

In DNA form, the CDR3 reads TGCGCCAGCAGCCGCCCGGACAGGGGATACTATGGCTACACCTTC. It encodes CASSRPDRGYYGYTF. The chain carries TRBV4-1 and TRBJ1-2, with 9 bases that match TRBD1. This CDR3 is built from 15 residues. V lost 4 bases, J lost 3 bases, and 6 bases stayed unmatched. The germline CDR1 and CDR2 sequences are MGHRA and YSYEKL.

The gene calls are TRBV27 and TRBJ2-7, with D unclear. The germline V and J ends were trimmed by 5 bases and 12 bases, with 23 bases remaining between them. CDR3 length: 14 amino acids. In germline, CDR1 is MNHEY, CDR2 SMNVEV (reference sequence). CDR3 protein: CASSPPGWHPDAYF. CDR3 sequence (DNA): TGTGCCAGCAGTCCCCCCGGGTGGCATCCGGATGCGTACTTC.

This chain connects TRBV5-1 to TRBJ1-3; D is ambiguous. Germline V gene data show CDR1 as SGHRS and CDR2 as YFSETQ. Deletions cut 0 bases from V and 8 bases from J, with 9 bases between. This CDR3 region has 13 residues. Here the CDR3 DNA reads TGCGCCAGCAGCTTGGAAGGGAGGGACACCATATATTTT. Amino acids: CASSLEGRDTIYF.